This is a list of T cell receptor beta chains from one sample in a study of yellow fever vaccine responses in identical twins. Using its own MiXCR run on the RT-PCR reads, TCRdb lists one record per CDR3 protein. The sample has approximately 13,000 distinct CDR3 sequences; approximately 84% are singletons. The specimen comprised T cells from blood (PBMCs), unsorted or a sorted subset (not recorded which), sampled before or after yellow fever vaccination (not recorded which). The receptors come from a woman aged 18-29 years who received the yellow fever vaccine. Each CDR3 is given with its conserved first and last residue. The D gene is left open where the match is weak. Part of the rows lack a size; the others show once, few, many or a class for expanded clones.

CDR3 DNA | CDR3 protein | V gene | D gene | J gene | clone size
TGTGCCAGCAGCTTCGTAGAAGGTTATGGCTACACCTTC | CASSFVEGYGYTF | TRBV5-8 | NA | TRBJ1-2 | few
TGTGCCAGCAGCCGAATGGACACTTACAATGAGCAGTTCTTC | CASSRMDTYNEQFF | TRBV4-2 | NA | TRBJ2-1 | NA
TGTGCCAGCAGCCCCTTGTTTGAAACTGAAGCTTTCTTT | CASSPLFETEAFF | TRBV11-1 | NA | TRBJ1-1 | NA
TGCAGCGTTGGGCCCCTGACTAGCGGGTCGACCTACGAGCAGTACTTC | CSVGPLTSGSTYEQYF | TRBV29-1 | TRBD2 | TRBJ2-7 | NA
TGCAGTGCTATTGGGGGGGGGGACACCGGGGAGCTGTTTTTT | CSAIGGGDTGELFF | TRBV20-1 | TRBD2 | TRBJ2-2 | NA
TGCGCCAGCAGCGTGACTAGCGGGATTATCAAGACCCAGTACTTC | CASSVTSGIIKTQYF | TRBV5-1 | TRBD2 | TRBJ2-5 | NA
TGCGCCAGCAGCTTGGTTGTTGGCCGGGAGCTGTTTTTT | CASSLVVGRELFF | TRBV5-1 | NA | TRBJ2-2 | NA
TGTGCCAGCAGCATAACCGGGACAGTCGGGGGTTACGAGCAGTACTTC | CASSITGTVGGYEQYF | TRBV11-3 | NA | TRBJ2-7 | NA
TGTGCCAGCAGTTACGGAAGGGGGTTCACTGAAGCTTTCTTT | CASSYGRGFTEAFF | TRBV6-2/TRBV6-3 | NA | TRBJ1-1 | NA
TGCGCCAGCAGCCAAGATAAGCGGGAGTTGGCATATGAGCAGTTCTTC | CASSQDKRELAYEQFF | TRBV4-3 | TRBD2 | TRBJ2-1 | NA
TGCGCCAGCAGCCAAGTCCCGGATGAGCAGTTCTTC | CASSQVPDEQFF | TRBV4-3 | NA | TRBJ2-1 | NA
TGTGCCAGCAGCTTAGTACGACAAGGGTATGGCTACACCTTC | CASSLVRQGYGYTF | TRBV7-2 | NA | TRBJ1-2 | NA
TGTGCCAGCAGTGAGCAGACCGGAATAGCCTACGAGCAGTACTTC | CASSEQTGIAYEQYF | TRBV6-1 | NA | TRBJ2-7 | once
TGCAGCGTAGGGGACAGGAACACCGGGGAGCTGTTTTTT | CSVGDRNTGELFF | TRBV29-1 | TRBD1 | TRBJ2-2 | NA
TGTGCCAGCACGGCAGGGAATCAAAACATTCAGTACTTC | CASTAGNQNIQYF | TRBV11-3 | NA | TRBJ2-4 | once
TGTGCCAGCAGTGGACTAGCCACAGATACGCAGTATTTT | CASSGLATDTQYF | TRBV9 | TRBD2 | TRBJ2-3 | NA
TGTGCCAGCAGCTTATTCATTGGGGATCAGTTCTTC | CASSLFIGDQFF | TRBV11-3 | NA | TRBJ2-1 | NA
TGTGCCAGCCGTAAAACAGAAGTTTCTGGGGCCAACGTCCTGACTTTC | CASRKTEVSGANVLTF | TRBV2 | NA | TRBJ2-6 | NA
TGCGCCAGCAGCCAAGATCGTAGTAACACCGGGGAGCTGTTTTTT | CASSQDRSNTGELFF | TRBV4-3 | NA | TRBJ2-2 | NA
TGTGCCAGCAGGGACTGGGACAGCAATTCACCCCTCCACTTT | CASRDWDSNSPLHF | TRBV6-4 | TRBD1 | TRBJ1-6 | few
TGTGCCAGTTTGGGGGGATCTGAAGCTTTCTTT | CASLGGSEAFF | TRBV11-2 | NA | TRBJ1-1 | NA
TGTGCCACGACGAAGGCGGGAGGGGACTACAATGAGCAGTTCTTC | CATTKAGGDYNEQFF | TRBV19 | TRBD2 | TRBJ2-1 | NA
TGCGCCAGCAGCCAAGACAGGTTGAGCTCCTACAATGAGCAGTTCTTC | CASSQDRLSSYNEQFF | TRBV4-3 | NA | TRBJ2-1 | few
TGTGCCAGCAGCCCGGGACAGGGGTTCACAGATACGCAGTATTTT | CASSPGQGFTDTQYF | TRBV14 | TRBD1 | TRBJ2-3 | NA
TGTGCCAGCAGCCCACCAGGGGGGCTTTACGAGCAGTACTTC | CASSPPGGLYEQYF | TRBV11-1 | NA | TRBJ2-7 | NA
TGTGCCAGCAGCTTAGATTGGGAGGAAGAGACCCAGTACTTC | CASSLDWEEETQYF | TRBV11-3 | NA | TRBJ2-5 | NA
TGTGCCAGCAGCCTTCCTAGTACCTATGGCTACACCTTC | CASSLPSTYGYTF | TRBV12-3/TRBV12-4 | NA | TRBJ1-2 | NA
TGTGCCAGCTCACCTGCCAGCAACACTGAAGCTTTCTTT | CASSPASNTEAFF | TRBV18 | NA | TRBJ1-1 | NA
TGTGCCAGCAGCTTAGTAGGGCGCAGCTTACACTCCTACAATGAGCAGTTCTTC | CASSLVGRSLHSYNEQFF | TRBV11-1 | NA | TRBJ2-1 | NA
TGTGCCAGCAGCTTAGGACAGGGAAGAGAGACCCAGTACTTC | CASSLGQGRETQYF | TRBV11-2 | TRBD1 | TRBJ2-5 | few
TGTGCCAGCCTCCTCAGAGACATTCAGTACTTC | CASLLRDIQYF | TRBV13 | NA | TRBJ2-4 | NA
TGTGCCAGCAGCCGAAAGAACACTGAAGCTTTCTTT | CASSRKNTEAFF | TRBV12-3/TRBV12-4 | NA | TRBJ1-1 | few
TGTGCCAGCAGCTTTCGCACAGATACGCAGTATTTT | CASSFRTDTQYF | TRBV7-2 | NA | TRBJ2-3 | NA
TGTGCCAGCAGCCATTTGACGGCTGGAAACACCATATATTTT | CASSHLTAGNTIYF | TRBV14 | NA | TRBJ1-3 | few
TGCAGCGTTGAAGATCGGGAGCAGACCATTCAGTACTTC | CSVEDREQTIQYF | TRBV29-1 | NA | TRBJ2-4 | NA
TGTGCCAGCAGCCCGACAGGGGCCCAAGAGACCCAGTACTTC | CASSPTGAQETQYF | TRBV7-3 | TRBD1 | TRBJ2-5 | NA
TGTGCCAGCAGCTTGGATCTAGCGGGGGGCAGGTACCAAGAGACCCAGTACTTC | CASSLDLAGGRYQETQYF | TRBV5-5 | TRBD2 | TRBJ2-5 | NA
TGTGCCAGCAGTTTAGCCGGGAGAGGCTACACCTTC | CASSLAGRGYTF | TRBV28 | NA | TRBJ1-2 | NA
TGTGCCAGCAGCGTAGGAAAGGGCCCTTTTGAAGCTTTCTTT | CASSVGKGPFEAFF | TRBV9 | NA | TRBJ1-1 | NA
TGTGCCAGCTCACCAAGACAGGGGAGCGGGGAGCAGTTCTTC | CASSPRQGSGEQFF | TRBV18 | TRBD1 | TRBJ2-1 | NA
TGTGCCAGCAGTTACTCCGCGGACCCCTCCTACGAGCAGTACTTC | CASSYSADPSYEQYF | TRBV6-2/TRBV6-3 | NA | TRBJ2-7 | once
TGTGCCAGCAGCTTAGGGAATTTGGGACTAGAGAGCTACGAGCAGTACTTC | CASSLGNLGLESYEQYF | TRBV11-1 | TRBD2 | TRBJ2-7 | NA
TGCAGCGTTGAAGATTTGGTCAATGAGCAGTTCTTC | CSVEDLVNEQFF | TRBV29-1 | NA | TRBJ2-1 | NA
TGTGCCAGCAGTTTAGTTGCGGGCCCTAGCACAGATACGCAGTATTTT | CASSLVAGPSTDTQYF | TRBV12-3/TRBV12-4 | NA | TRBJ2-3 | NA
TGCGCCAGCAGCCAACGTCCTAGCGGGGGGGGCGAGCAGTACTTC | CASSQRPSGGGEQYF | TRBV4-1 | TRBD2 | TRBJ2-7 | few